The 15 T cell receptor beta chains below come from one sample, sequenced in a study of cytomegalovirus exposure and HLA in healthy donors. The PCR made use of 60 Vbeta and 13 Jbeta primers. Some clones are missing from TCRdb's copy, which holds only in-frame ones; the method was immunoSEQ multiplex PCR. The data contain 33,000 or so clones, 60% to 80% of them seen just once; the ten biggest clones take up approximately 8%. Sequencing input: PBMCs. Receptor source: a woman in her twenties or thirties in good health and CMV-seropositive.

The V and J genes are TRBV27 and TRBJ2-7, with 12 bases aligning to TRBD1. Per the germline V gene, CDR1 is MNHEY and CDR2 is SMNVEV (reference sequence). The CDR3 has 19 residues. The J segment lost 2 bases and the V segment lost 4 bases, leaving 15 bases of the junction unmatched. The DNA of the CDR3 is TGTGCCAGCAGTTGGGGCTCCGGGACAGGGGGCTTGGGGCCCTACGAGCAGTACTTC. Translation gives CASSWGSGTGGLGPYEQYF.

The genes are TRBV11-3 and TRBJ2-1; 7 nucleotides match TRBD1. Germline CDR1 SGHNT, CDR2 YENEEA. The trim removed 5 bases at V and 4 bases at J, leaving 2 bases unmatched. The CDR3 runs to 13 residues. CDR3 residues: CASSPGQYNEQFF. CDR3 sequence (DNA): TGTGCCAGCAGCCCGGGACAGTACAATGAGCAGTTCTTC. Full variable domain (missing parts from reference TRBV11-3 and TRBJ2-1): EAGVVQSPRYKIIEKKQPVAFWCNPISGHNTLYWYLQNLGQGPELLIRYENEEAVDDSQLPKDRFSAERLKGVDSTLKIQPAELGDSAVYLCASSPGQYNEQFFGPGTRLTVL.

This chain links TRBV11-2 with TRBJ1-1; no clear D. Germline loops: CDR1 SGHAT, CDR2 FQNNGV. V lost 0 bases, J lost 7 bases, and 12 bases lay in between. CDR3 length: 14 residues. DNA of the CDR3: TGTGCCAGCAGCTTAGATTGGCGGGGAGGTGAAGCTTTCTTT. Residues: CASSLDWRGGEAFF.

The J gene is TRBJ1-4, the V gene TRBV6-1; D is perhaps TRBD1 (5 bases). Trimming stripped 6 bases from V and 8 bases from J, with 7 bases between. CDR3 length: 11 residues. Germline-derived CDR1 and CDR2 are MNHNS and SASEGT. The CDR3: CASRRGEKLFF. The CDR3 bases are TGTGCCAGCAGACGGGGGGAAAAACTGTTTTTT.

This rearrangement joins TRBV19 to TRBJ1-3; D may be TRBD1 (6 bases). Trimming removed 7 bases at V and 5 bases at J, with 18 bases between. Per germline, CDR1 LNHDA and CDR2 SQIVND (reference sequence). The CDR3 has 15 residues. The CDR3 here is CASTPGGGARNTIYF. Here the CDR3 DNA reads TGTGCCAGTACTCCCGGTGGGGGGGCACGAAACACCATATATTTT.

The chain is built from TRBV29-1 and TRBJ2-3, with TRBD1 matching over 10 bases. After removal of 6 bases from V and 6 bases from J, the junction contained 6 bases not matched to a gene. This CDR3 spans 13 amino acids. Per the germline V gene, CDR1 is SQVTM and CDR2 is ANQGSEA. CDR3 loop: CSVGTGDYDTQYF. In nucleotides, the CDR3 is TGCAGCGTGGGGACAGGGGACTACGATACGCAGTATTTT.

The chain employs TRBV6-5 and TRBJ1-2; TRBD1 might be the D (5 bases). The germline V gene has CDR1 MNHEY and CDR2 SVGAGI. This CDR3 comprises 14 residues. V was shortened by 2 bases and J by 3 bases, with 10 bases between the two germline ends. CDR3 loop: CASSYGGSDYGYTF. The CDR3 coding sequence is TGTGCCAGCAGTTACGGGGGGAGCGACTATGGCTACACCTTC.

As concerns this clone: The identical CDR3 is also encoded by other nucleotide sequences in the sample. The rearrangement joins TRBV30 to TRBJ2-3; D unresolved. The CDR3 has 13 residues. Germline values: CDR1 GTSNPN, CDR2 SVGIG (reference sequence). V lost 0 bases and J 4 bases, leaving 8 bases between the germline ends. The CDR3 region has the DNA TGTGCCTGGAGTGTAAGACGGGCAGATACGCAGTATTTT. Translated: CAWSVRRADTQYF.

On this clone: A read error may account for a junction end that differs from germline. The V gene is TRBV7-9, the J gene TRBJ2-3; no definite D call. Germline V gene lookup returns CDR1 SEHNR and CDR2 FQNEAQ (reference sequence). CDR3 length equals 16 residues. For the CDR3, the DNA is TGTGCCAGCAGCTTAGGTCGTGGTGTGATCACAGATGCGCAGTATTTT. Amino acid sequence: CASSLGRGVITDAQYF.

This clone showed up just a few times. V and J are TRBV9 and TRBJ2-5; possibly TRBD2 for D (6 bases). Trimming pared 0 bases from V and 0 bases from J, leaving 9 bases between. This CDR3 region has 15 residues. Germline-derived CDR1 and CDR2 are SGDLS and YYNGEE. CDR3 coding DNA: TGTGCCAGCAGCGTAGCAATAGCGGACCAAGAGACCCAGTACTTC. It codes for CASSVAIADQETQYF.

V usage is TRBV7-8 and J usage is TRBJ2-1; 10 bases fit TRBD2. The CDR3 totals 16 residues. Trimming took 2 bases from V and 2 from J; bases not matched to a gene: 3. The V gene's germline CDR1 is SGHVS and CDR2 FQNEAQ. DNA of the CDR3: TGTGCCAGCAGCTTAAGGAGCGGGAGGGCCTACAATGAGCAGTTCTTC. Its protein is CASSLRSGRAYNEQFF.

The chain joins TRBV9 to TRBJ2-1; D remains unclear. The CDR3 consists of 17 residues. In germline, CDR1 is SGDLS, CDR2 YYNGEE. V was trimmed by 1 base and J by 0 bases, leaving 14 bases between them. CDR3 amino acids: CASSVNLIGDSYNEQFF. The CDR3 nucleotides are TGTGCCAGCAGCGTAAATTTGATCGGTGACTCCTACAATGAGCAGTTCTTC.

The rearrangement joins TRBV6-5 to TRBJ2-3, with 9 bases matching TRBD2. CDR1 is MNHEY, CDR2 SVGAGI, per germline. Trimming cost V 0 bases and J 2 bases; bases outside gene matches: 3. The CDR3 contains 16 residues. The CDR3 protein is CASSYSREGSTDTQYF. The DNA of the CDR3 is TGTGCCAGCAGTTACTCGCGGGAGGGGTCCACAGATACGCAGTATTTT.

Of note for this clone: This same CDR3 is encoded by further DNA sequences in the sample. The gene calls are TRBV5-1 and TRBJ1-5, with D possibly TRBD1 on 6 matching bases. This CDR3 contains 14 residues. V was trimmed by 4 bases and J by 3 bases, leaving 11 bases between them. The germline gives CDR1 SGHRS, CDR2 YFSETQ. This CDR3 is CASSPTGNNQPQHF. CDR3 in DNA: TGCGCCAGCAGCCCGACAGGTAACAATCAGCCCCAGCATTTT.

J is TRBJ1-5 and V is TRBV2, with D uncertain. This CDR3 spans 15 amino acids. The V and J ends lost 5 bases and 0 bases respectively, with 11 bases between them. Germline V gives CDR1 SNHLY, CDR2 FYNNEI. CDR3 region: CASSPGIYSNQPQHF. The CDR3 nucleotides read TGTGCCAGCAGTCCGGGGATTTATAGCAATCAGCCCCAGCATTTT.